Presented here are 14 T cell receptor beta chains from one specimen sequenced in a study of control samples from healthy donors and cancer patients. The repertoire was sequenced with immunoSEQ multiplex PCR; TCRdb's copy has only in-frame clones and lacks some. The table lists about 120,000 clones, roughly 92% of them singletons. Sequencing was performed on PBMCs. The receptors stem from an older man with head and neck cancer.

The rearrangement links TRBV9 to TRBJ1-1, with D unclear. Trimming removed 0 bases from V and 1 base from J, with 7 bases in between. Per the germline V gene, CDR1 is SGDLS and CDR2 is YYNGEE. The CDR3 runs 14 residues. In DNA form, the CDR3 reads TGTGCCAGCAGCGTAGGGCTGGCGAACACTGAAGCTTTCTTT. Protein: CASSVGLANTEAFF.

The chain joins TRBV5-1 to TRBJ1-1, with 7 bases lining up with TRBD1. This CDR3 comprises 15 residues. Germline lookup yields CDR1 SGHRS and CDR2 YFSETQ. V was pared by 5 bases and J by 1 base, with 8 bases of the junction left unmatched. This CDR3 reads CASRPDGTENTEAFF. CDR3 coding DNA: TGCGCCAGCAGACCCGATGGGACAGAGAACACTGAAGCTTTCTTT.

V usage is TRBV7-9 and J usage is TRBJ1-4, with unresolved D. Germline CDR1 SEHNR, CDR2 FQNEAQ (reference sequence). The germline V and J ends were trimmed by 1 base and 5 bases, with 8 bases remaining between them. CDR3 length: 14 amino acids. CDR3 bases: TGTGCCAGCAGCTTAGACCGGCTAAATGAAAAACTGTTTTTT. As protein: CASSLDRLNEKLFF.

The chain has TRBV9 and TRBJ1-1; 7 bases match TRBD1. Losses at the gene ends were 0 bases for V and 3 bases for J; bases not matched to a gene: 5. The CDR3 is 15 residues long. Germline CDR1 and CDR2: SGDLS and YYNGEE. The CDR3, as DNA: TGTGCCAGCAGCGTAGCTGAAGGGGGCCACACTGAAGCTTTCTTT. This translates into CASSVAEGGHTEAFF.

The rearrangement joins TRBV19 to TRBJ1-2; D is undetermined. This CDR3 comprises 15 residues. The V gene's germline CDR1 is LNHDA and CDR2 SQIVND (reference sequence). V was clipped by 6 bases and J by 6 bases, with 20 bases between them. CDR3 in DNA: TGTGCCAGTAGGAGGAGGGAGGGAATGATGGATGGCTACACCTTC. Translating gives CASRRREGMMDGYTF.

The chain uses TRBV5-1 and TRBJ1-2, with TRBD1 as a possible D gene (5 bases). In germline, CDR1 is SGHRS, CDR2 YFSETQ. CDR3 length: 15 residues. Trimming took off 2 bases at V and 4 bases at J, with 15 bases between the two ends. CDR3 nucleotide sequence: TGCGCCAGCAGCTTTCAGGGTGACCCTAGCTATGGCTACACCTTC. Its protein is CASSFQGDPSYGYTF.

The V call is TRBV14, the J call TRBJ2-7; 8 positions match TRBD1. Looked up from germline, CDR1 is SGHDN and CDR2 is FVKESK. The V and J ends lost 5 bases and 0 bases, in that order; junction bases with no gene match: 9. CDR3 length equals 16 residues. This CDR3 reads CASSKGTGLSSYEQYF. Here the CDR3 DNA reads TGTGCCAGCAGCAAGGGGACAGGACTAAGCTCCTACGAGCAGTACTTC.

The chain links TRBV7-9 to TRBJ1-5; a possible D gene is TRBD1 (5 bases). The V gene lost 1 base and the J gene lost 4 bases, with 8 bases spanning the gap. The CDR3 is 14 amino acids. Germline V gene sequence: CDR1 SEHNR, CDR2 FQNEAQ (reference sequence). The CDR3 loop reads CASSLVGTNQPQHF. As DNA, the CDR3 is TGTGCCAGCAGCTTAGTCGGGACGAATCAGCCCCAGCATTTT.

The chain uses TRBV12-3 or TRBV12-4 and TRBJ2-1, with unresolved D. CDR3 length equals 11 residues. V lost 8 bases and J lost 8, with 10 bases in between. The CDR3 loop is CASPLWDEQFF. The CDR3 nucleotides read TGTGCCAGCCCCTTGTGGGATGAGCAGTTCTTC.

The rearrangement uses TRBV2 and TRBJ2-7; D perhaps matches TRBD1 (6 bases). Germline CDR1 SNHLY, CDR2 FYNNEI. The V gene lost 6 bases and the J gene lost 1 base, with 16 bases spanning the gap. This CDR3 comprises 15 residues. Here the CDR3 DNA reads TGTGCCAGCAGCATCCGGGACATCGGGTCCTACGAGCAGTACTTC. Residues: CASSIRDIGSYEQYF.

The genes are TRBV19 and TRBJ1-3, with 9 bases identical to TRBD1. Germline lookup yields CDR1 LNHDA and CDR2 SQIVND (reference sequence). The trim removed 5 bases at V and 3 bases at J, leaving 5 bases unmatched. This CDR3 is built from 15 residues. The CDR3 loop reads CASSARTGVGNTIYF. The CDR3 DNA follows: TGTGCCAGTAGTGCCCGGACAGGGGTTGGAAACACCATATATTTT.

This chain joins TRBV11-2 and TRBJ1-1, with D unclear. Germline assignment: CDR1 SGHAT and CDR2 FQNNGV. Between the trimmed V and J ends, which lost 0 bases and 0 bases, there was a span of 5 bases. The CDR3 runs 14 residues. The CDR3 nucleotides are TGTGCCAGCAGCTTAGATCTTGTGAACACTGAAGCTTTCTTT. Protein product: CASSLDLVNTEAFF.

This sequence joins TRBV12-3 or TRBV12-4 and TRBJ2-7, with unresolved D. The CDR3 length is 13 residues. Trimming removed 6 bases at V and 1 base at J, with 10 bases between. In DNA, the CDR3 is TGTGCCAGCAGAACAGACGGGTCCTACGAGCAGTACTTC. Translation gives CASRTDGSYEQYF.

This clone was recorded once. The CDR3 protein is CASSPSPGQGTYEQYF. The CDR3 nucleotides read TGTGCCAGCAGTCCCTCACCGGGACAGGGAACTTACGAGCAGTACTTC. This rearrangement joins TRBV27 to TRBJ2-7, with 9 positions matching TRBD1. Germline CDR1 and CDR2: MNHEY and SMNVEV (reference sequence). CDR3 length equals 16 residues. V trimming: 5 bases; J trimming: 4 bases; junction bases outside the gene matches: 12.